These 27 T cell receptor beta chains originate from one sample sequenced in a study of cytomegalovirus exposure and HLA in healthy donors. The PCR used 60 Vbeta and 13 Jbeta primers. Profiled with immunoSEQ multiplex PCR; TCRdb holds only in-frame clones, not every one. The sample totals roughly 110,000 clones. The sample taken for sequencing was PBMCs. These TCRs come from a man aged 30 to 39 in good health and CMV-seronegative.

The chain joins TRBV5-5 to TRBJ2-5; D perhaps matches TRBD1 (5 bases). CDR1 and CDR2 (germline): SGHKS, YYEKEE (reference sequence). The V and J ends lost 4 bases and 2 bases respectively, with 12 bases between them. CDR3 size: 14 residues. The chain's CDR3 is CASSHGHRQETQYF. CDR3 in DNA: TGTGCCAGCAGCCACGGACACCGACAAGAGACCCAGTACTTC.

This chain uses TRBV11-3 with TRBJ1-2; D might be TRBD1 (5 bases). V lost 5 bases and J 7 bases, leaving 11 bases between the germline ends. This CDR3 has 12 residues. Germline-derived CDR1 and CDR2 are SGHNT and YENEEA. The CDR3 DNA reads TGTGCCAGCAGCCAGCGGGGGTTTGGCTACACCTTC. Translation: CASSQRGFGYTF.

Remarks on this clone: Other nucleotide sequences in the sample specify the same CDR3. CDR3 residues: CASSPLAGGADTQYF. The CDR3 nucleotides read TGCGCCAGCAGCCCCCTAGCGGGGGGCGCAGATACGCAGTATTTT. The chain couples TRBV5-1 to TRBJ2-3; 11 bases are a match to TRBD2. Trimming at V came to 4 bases and at J to 4 bases, leaving 5 bases not matched to a gene. The CDR3 sequence is 15 residues long. Germline-derived CDR1 and CDR2 are SGHRS and YFSETQ.

The chain uses TRBV29-1 and TRBJ1-1; D may be TRBD1 (5 bases). The germline CDR1 and CDR2 sequences are SQVTM and ANQGSEA. The V and J ends lost 8 bases and 4 bases respectively, with 14 bases between them. The CDR3 extends over 12 amino acids. CDR3 nucleotides: TGCAGCCCCTCCTTGGGGGGCACTGAAGCTTTCTTT. Its protein is CSPSLGGTEAFF. The full variable domain, its missing parts supplied by reference TRBV29-1 and TRBJ1-1, is SAVISQKPSRDICQRGTSLTIQCQVDSQVTMMFWYRQQPGQSLTLIATANQGSEATYESGFVIDKFPISRPNLTFSTLTVSNMSPEDSSIYLCSPSLGGTEAFFGQGTRLTVV.

V gene TRBV11-1 combines with J gene TRBJ2-7; TRBD1 matches at 7 bases. Germline CDR1 reads SGHAT; CDR2 reads FQDESV (reference sequence). Trimming took 5 bases from V and 3 from J; bases not matched to a gene: 13. The CDR3 totals 16 residues. The CDR3 spells CASSLRKDRVNYEQYF. CDR3 DNA sequence: TGTGCCAGCAGCCTAAGGAAAGACAGGGTAAACTACGAGCAGTACTTC.

This chain connects TRBV18 to TRBJ1-5, with 7 bases aligning to TRBD1. The CDR3 has 19 amino acids. CDR1 is KGHSH, CDR2 LQKENI, per germline. Trimming took 5 bases from V and 2 from J; bases not matched to a gene: 18. CDR3 DNA: TGTGCCAGCTCAACAGGGGTCAGGGGGGAAGGTTATGGCAATCAGCCCCAGCATTTT. Protein: CASSTGVRGEGYGNQPQHF.

This sequence joins TRBV5-1 and TRBJ1-5, with a possible D match to TRBD1 (5 bases). Germline V gene lookup returns CDR1 SGHRS and CDR2 YFSETQ. CDR3 length equals 13 residues. Trimming stripped 4 bases from V and 4 bases from J, with 9 bases between. The CDR3: CASSPEGNQPQHF. CDR3 DNA sequence: TGCGCCAGCAGCCCGGAGGGGAATCAGCCCCAGCATTTT. Complete variable domain (other parts from reference TRBV5-1 and TRBJ1-5): KAGVTQTPRYLIKTRGQQVTLSCSPISGHRSVSWYQQTPGQGLQFLFEYFSETQRNKGNFPGRFSGRQFSNSRSEMNVSTLELGDSALYLCASSPEGNQPQHFGDGTRLSIL.

This rearrangement joins TRBV11-3 to TRBJ2-5; 13 positions match TRBD2. V lost 5 bases and J lost 2; bases outside the gene matches: 5. This CDR3 spans 16 amino acids. Germline V gene sequence: CDR1 SGHNT, CDR2 YENEEA. The CDR3, as DNA: TGTGCCAGCAGCCCCGGGACTAGCGGGGTACAAGAGACCCAGTACTTC. Amino acid sequence: CASSPGTSGVQETQYF.

The chain joins TRBV5-1 to TRBJ2-5, with 10 bases matching TRBD1. Trimming took 7 bases from V and 5 from J; bases not matched to a gene: 8. Germline V CDR1 and CDR2: SGHRS, YFSETQ. This CDR3 spans 14 amino acids. The DNA for the CDR3 is TGCGCCAGCGGGACAGGGGAAGCCGAGGAGACCCAGTACTTC. Translated: CASGTGEAEETQYF.

This chain uses TRBV18 with TRBJ1-2, with 8 positions matching TRBD1. The germline V gene encodes CDR1 KGHSH and CDR2 LQKENI. Germline trimming cut 6 bases from V and 0 bases from J; bases unmatched to any gene: 9. The CDR3 sequence is 16 residues long. The DNA of the CDR3 is TGTGCCAGCTCCCCCGGTGAACAGGGGGCTAACTATGGCTACACCTTC. Translated: CASSPGEQGANYGYTF. Combining the CDR3 with reference TRBV18 and TRBJ1-2 gives the whole variable domain NAGVMQNPRHLVRRRGQEARLRCSPMKGHSHVYWYRQLPEEGLKFMVYLQKENIIDESGMPKERFSAEFPKEGPSILRIQQVVRGDSAAYFCASSPGEQGANYGYTFGSGTRLTVV.

The chain is built from TRBV28 and TRBJ1-2; D might be TRBD1 (5 bases). Trimming left V 2 bases short and J 6 bases short, with 13 bases between. The CDR3 totals 14 residues. CDR1 and CDR2 (germline): MDHEN, SYDVKM. The CDR3 loop reads CASSLIRRGNGYTF. The CDR3 DNA reads as TGTGCCAGCAGTTTAATTCGTCGGGGGAATGGCTACACCTTC.

The rearrangement uses TRBV9 and TRBJ2-7; D may be TRBD1 (6 bases). The germline gives CDR1 SGDLS, CDR2 YYNGEE. The CDR3 length is 14 residues. The V gene lost 0 bases and the J gene lost 2 bases, with 9 bases spanning the gap. The CDR3 region has the DNA TGTGCCAGCAGCGTAGGGTGGGGGCCCTACGAGCAGTACTTC. Its translation: CASSVGWGPYEQYF.

The chain has TRBV21-1 and TRBJ2-3; the table gives TRBD1 as D, unverified against the DNA. TRBV21-1 is a listed pseudogene. There are 15 residues in the CDR3. The CDR3 reads CASSNKQVSTDTQYF. For the CDR3, the DNA is TGTGCCAGCAGCAACAAGCAGGTTAGCACAGATACGCAGTATTTT.

This chain connects TRBV6-6 to TRBJ2-4; TRBD1 aligns across 7 bases. The CDR3 loop spans 14 amino acids. V gave up 6 bases and J gave up 6 bases; unmatched junction bases: 8. Germline CDR1 MNHNY, CDR2 SVGAGI (reference sequence). Here the CDR3 reads CASRGPRDRNIQYF. The CDR3 DNA reads TGTGCCAGCAGGGGACCGAGGGACAGAAACATTCAGTACTTC.

The chain uses TRBV5-1 and TRBJ2-3, with D possibly matching TRBD1 (6 bases). Germline V CDR1 and CDR2: SGHRS, YFSETQ. The CDR3 covers 13 residues. Trimming stripped 3 bases from V and 6 bases from J, with 11 bases between. Here the CDR3 reads CASSSLQGDTQYF. CDR3 coding DNA: TGCGCCAGCAGCTCCCTTCAGGGGGATACGCAGTATTTT.

This chain uses TRBV6-5 with TRBJ1-5; D remains ambiguous. V was pared by 0 bases and J by 1 base, with 7 bases between. The CDR3 totals 15 residues. CDR1 and CDR2 (germline): MNHEY, SVGAGI. The CDR3: CASSYSFVSNQPQHF. The CDR3 DNA follows: TGTGCCAGCAGTTACTCGTTCGTCAGCAATCAGCCCCAGCATTTT.

The chain joins TRBV13 to TRBJ1-2; TRBD1 agrees at 7 bases. V dropped 5 bases and J dropped 4; count of bases not matched to a gene: 7. Germline lookup yields CDR1 PRHDT and CDR2 FYEKMQ (reference sequence). The length of the CDR3 is 14 residues. Here the CDR3 DNA reads TGTGCCAGCAGCCGCAGGGGGGTTGGCTATGGCTACACCTTC. Translated: CASSRRGVGYGYTF. Supplemented by reference TRBV13 and TRBJ1-2, the full variable domain reads AAGVIQSPRHLIKEKRETATLKCYPIPRHDTVYWYQQGPGQDPQFLISFYEKMQSDKGSIPDRFSAQQFSDYHSELNMSSLELGDSALYFCASSRRGVGYGYTFGSGTRLTVV.

The J gene is TRBJ2-1, the V gene TRBV5-4; D remains unclear. Per the germline V gene, CDR1 is SGHNT and CDR2 is YYREEE (reference sequence). V lost 7 bases to trimming and J lost 5 bases, with 19 bases between them. The CDR3 spans 15 residues. This chain's CDR3 is CASRSPGSIDNEQFF. As DNA, the CDR3 is TGTGCCAGCCGTAGCCCCGGGTCGATAGACAATGAGCAGTTCTTC.

The genes are TRBV18 and TRBJ1-2, with TRBD1 identical over 9 bases. Germline V CDR1 and CDR2: KGHSH, LQKENI. V was clipped by 6 bases and J by 4 bases; unmatched bases: 3. This CDR3 contains 13 residues. CDR3 nucleotide sequence: TGTGCCAGCTCTCAACAGGGGGCCTATGGCTACACCTTC. Its translation is CASSQQGAYGYTF.

The chain joins TRBV5-1 to TRBJ1-1; TRBD1 matches 7 bases. The CDR3 has 14 residues. Germline CDR1 SGHRS, CDR2 YFSETQ. J was trimmed by 4 bases and V by 1 base; bases with no gene match: 4. CDR3: CASSLSTGATEAFF. DNA for the CDR3: TGCGCCAGCAGCTTGAGCACAGGGGCCACTGAAGCTTTCTTT.

The chain has TRBV18 and TRBJ1-5; a weak D match, TRBD1 (6 bases). Germline CDR1 and CDR2: KGHSH and LQKENI. The V gene lost 3 bases and the J gene lost 5 bases, with 8 bases spanning the gap. This CDR3 has 13 residues. CDR3 bases: TGTGCCAGCTCACCCTCAGGGGATCAGCCCCAGCATTTT. Amino acid sequence: CASSPSGDQPQHF.

The chain links TRBV9 to TRBJ2-7, with 11 positions matching TRBD2. With 4 bases clipped from V and 0 bases from J, the junction kept 9 bases outside the gene matches. The CDR3 runs to 17 residues. Germline CDR1 reads SGDLS; CDR2 reads YYNGEE. The chain's CDR3 is CASSPYSGGGLSYEQYF. CDR3 nucleotides: TGTGCCAGCAGCCCCTATAGCGGGGGGGGCCTCTCCTACGAGCAGTACTTC.

The chain uses TRBV9 and TRBJ1-5; TRBD1 matches 9 bases. Germline-derived CDR1 and CDR2 are SGDLS and YYNGEE. V lost 4 bases, J lost 1 base, and 3 bases stayed unmatched. This CDR3 has 15 residues. CDR3 bases: TGTGCCAGCAGCCTACAGGGGGCGAGCAATCAGCCCCAGCATTTT. It is translated as CASSLQGASNQPQHF.

The chain employs TRBV18 and TRBJ2-7; TRBD2 aligns across 10 bases. The V gene's germline CDR1 is KGHSH and CDR2 LQKENI. The CDR3 has 14 amino acids. The junction had 8 bases not matched to a gene; V was cut back by 6 bases and J by 6 bases. The CDR3 coding sequence is TGTGCCAGCTCCCCCGGGACTAGCGAGAGCGAGCAGTACTTC. Its translation is CASSPGTSESEQYF.

The chain uses TRBV4-1 and TRBJ1-4, with 7 bases lining up with TRBD1. The CDR3 has 16 residues. V lost 6 bases and J lost 0; bases outside the gene matches: 7. From germline, CDR1 is MGHRA and CDR2 YSYEKL. For the CDR3, the DNA is TGCGCCAGCAGGCCGGGACAGCCTGCAACTAATGAAAAACTGTTTTTT. This translates into CASRPGQPATNEKLFF.

This rearrangement joins TRBV7-8 to TRBJ2-1; 10 bases agree with TRBD2. This CDR3 region has 16 residues. CDR1 is SGHVS and CDR2 is FQNEAQ in the germline V gene. V gave up 6 bases and J gave up 10 bases; unmatched junction bases: 15. CDR3 sequence reads: CASSISGGLSTLEQFF. The CDR3 DNA follows: TGTGCCAGCAGTATTAGCGGGGGGCTCTCTACCCTCGAGCAGTTCTTC. The whole variable domain, remainder taken from reference TRBV7-8 and TRBJ2-1, is GAGVSQSPRYKVAKRGQDVALRCDPISGHVSLFWYQQALGQGPEFLTYFQNEAQLDKSGLPSDRFFAERPEGSVSTLKIQRTQQEDSAVYLCASSISGGLSTLEQFFGPGTRLTVL.

This rearrangement joins TRBV7-9 to TRBJ2-1; 8 bases are shared with TRBD1. Trimming removed 5 bases from V and 6 bases from J; junction bases left unmatched: 6. The CDR3 consists of 14 residues. CDR1 and CDR2 from the germline V gene are SEHNR and FQNEAQ (reference sequence). The CDR3 DNA sequence: TGTGCCAGCAGCGTAGGGACAGGCGGCAATGAGCAGTTCTTC. Its translation: CASSVGTGGNEQFF.